A selection of T cell receptor beta chains follows, all from one sample in a study of T cells after yellow fever vaccination. TCRdb itself ran the 5' RACE reads through MiXCR, one entry per CDR3 protein. The profile shows 320,000 or so distinct CDR3 sequences, roughly 8% of them singletons. This sample comprised PBMCs, obtained approximately 47 days after the first yellow fever vaccination. Receptor source: a man aged 18-30 years who received the YFV17D yellow fever vaccine. The CDR3 runs from the conserved cysteine through the conserved F or W. Fields, in order: clone size, D gene, J gene, V gene, CDR3 DNA, CDR3 protein. A D gene is named only where the DNA matches it firmly. Clone sizes are given selectively: once, few, many, or a class where the clone is expanded.

few,NA,TRBJ1-6,TRBV6-1,TGTGCCAGCAGGGGCTCCTATAATTCACCCCTCCACTTT,CASRGSYNSPLHF
many,TRBD1,TRBJ1-6,TRBV12-3/TRBV12-4,TGTGCCAGCAGTTTAACGACAGGGGGTTATAATTCACCCCTCCACTTT,CASSLTTGGYNSPLHF
few,NA,TRBJ2-7,TRBV12-3/TRBV12-4,TGTGCCAGCAGTTGGGGTGGGGGGTCCGCCTACGAGCAGTACTTC,CASSWGGGSAYEQYF
NA,NA,TRBJ1-5,TRBV20-1,TGCAGTGCTAGCGAATCCAGGGCTAGGGGCAATCAGCCCCAGCATTTT,CSASESRARGNQPQHF
NA,NA,TRBJ1-2,TRBV27,TGTGCCAGCAGGGGGTCTATTGGCGGCTACACCTTC,CASRGSIGGYTF
few,NA,TRBJ2-3,TRBV20-1,TGCAGTGCTAGAGATAGGACCCGAAGCACAGATACGCAGTATTTT,CSARDRTRSTDTQYF
many,NA,TRBJ2-2,TRBV7-3,TGTGCCAGCAGCTTAGTAGGAGATGAGGAGCTGTTTTTT,CASSLVGDEELFF
NA,NA,TRBJ1-4,TRBV12-3/TRBV12-4,TGTGCCAGCAGCCCTGGGGATACTAATGAAAAACTGTTTTTT,CASSPGDTNEKLFF
NA,NA,TRBJ2-7,TRBV12-3/TRBV12-4,TGTGCCAGCAGTTTCGAGGCGGGTTGGGGTGAGCAGTACTTC,CASSFEAGWGEQYF
NA,NA,TRBJ1-1,TRBV27,TGTGCCAGCAGTTACGGGGCCAAGAACACTGAAGCTTTCTTT,CASSYGAKNTEAFF